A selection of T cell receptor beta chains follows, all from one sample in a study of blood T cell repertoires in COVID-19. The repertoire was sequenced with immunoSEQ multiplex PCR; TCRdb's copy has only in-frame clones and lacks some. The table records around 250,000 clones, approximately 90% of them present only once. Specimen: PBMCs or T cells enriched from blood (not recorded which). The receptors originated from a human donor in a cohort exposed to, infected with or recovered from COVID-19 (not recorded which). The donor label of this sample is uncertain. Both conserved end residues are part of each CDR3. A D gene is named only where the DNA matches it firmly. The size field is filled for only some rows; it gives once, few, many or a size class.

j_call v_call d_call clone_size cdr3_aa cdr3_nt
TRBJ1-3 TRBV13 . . CASSLVSRGNTIYF TGTGCCAGCAGCTTAGTTAGCCGTGGAAACACCATATATTTT
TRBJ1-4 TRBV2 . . CASSENVELFF TGTGCCAGCAGTGAAAATGTAGAACTGTTTTTT
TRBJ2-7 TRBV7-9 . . CASSSLAQGRASYEQYF TGTGCCAGCAGCTCCCTCGCACAGGGACGGGCCTCCTACGAGCAGTACTTC
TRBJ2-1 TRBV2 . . CASSGEPYNEQFF TGTGCCAGCAGTGGAGAACCTTACAATGAGCAGTTCTTC
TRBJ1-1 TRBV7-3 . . CASSLSSMNTEAFF TGTGCCAGCAGCTTATCATCCATGAACACTGAAGCTTTCTTT
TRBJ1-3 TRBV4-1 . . CASSGHRVNTIYF TGCGCCAGCAGCGGACACAGGGTAAACACCATATATTTT
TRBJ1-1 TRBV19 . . CASRTSPAGNTEAFF TGTGCCAGTAGAACATCCCCGGCAGGGAACACTGAAGCTTTCTTT
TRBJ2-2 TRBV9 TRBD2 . CASSVFPAGGPAGELFF TGTGCCAGCAGCGTATTTCCAGCGGGGGGCCCAGCCGGGGAGCTGTTTTTT
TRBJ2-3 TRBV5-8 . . CASSRDGGPSTDTQYF TGTGCCAGCAGCCGTGATGGAGGTCCTAGCACAGATACGCAGTATTTT
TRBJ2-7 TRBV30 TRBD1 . CAWSVLGGRYEQYF TGTGCCTGGAGTGTATTAGGGGGCAGATACGAGCAGTACTTC
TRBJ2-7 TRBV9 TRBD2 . CASSLSGGSSEEQYF TGTGCCAGCAGCCTTAGCGGGGGGTCCTCGGAGGAGCAGTACTTC
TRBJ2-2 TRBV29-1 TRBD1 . CSADRENTGELFF TGCAGCGCAGACAGGGAGAACACCGGGGAGCTGTTTTTT
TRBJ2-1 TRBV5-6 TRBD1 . CASSPVTGTAYNEQFF TGTGCCAGCAGCCCTGTTACCGGGACAGCTTACAATGAGCAGTTCTTC
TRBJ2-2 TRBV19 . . CASSIQGSPGELFF TGTGCCAGTAGTATACAGGGAAGCCCCGGGGAGCTGTTTTTT
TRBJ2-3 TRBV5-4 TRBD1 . CASSLDGQVADTQYF TGTGCCAGCAGCTTGGATGGACAGGTAGCAGATACGCAGTATTTT
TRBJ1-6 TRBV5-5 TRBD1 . CASSQTGGISPLHF TGTGCCAGCAGCCAGACAGGGGGCATTTCACCCCTCCACTTT
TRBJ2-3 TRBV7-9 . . CASSLAIRAGTDTQYF TGTGCCAGCAGCTTAGCGATCAGGGCAGGCACAGATACGCAGTATTTT
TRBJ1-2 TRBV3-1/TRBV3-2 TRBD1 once CASSRDRDGYTF TGTGCCAGCAGCCGGGACAGGGATGGCTACACCTTC
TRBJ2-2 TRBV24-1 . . CATSDLPREAANTGELFF TGTGCCACCAGTGACCTACCGAGGGAGGCGGCGAACACCGGGGAGCTGTTTTTT
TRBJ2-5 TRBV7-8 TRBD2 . CASSLVRIGGAKETQYF TGTGCCAGCAGCTTAGTTCGCATCGGGGGGGCCAAAGAGACCCAGTACTTC
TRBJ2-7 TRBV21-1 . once CASREWDKPYEQYF TGTGCCAGCCGGGAATGGGACAAACCCTACGAGCAGTACTTC
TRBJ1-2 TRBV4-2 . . CASSQYIVQGYGYTF TGTGCCAGCAGCCAATATATCGTTCAGGGATATGGCTACACCTTC
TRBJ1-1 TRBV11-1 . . CASSVGPGVTEAFF TGTGCCAGCAGCGTCGGACCGGGGGTAACTGAAGCTTTCTTT
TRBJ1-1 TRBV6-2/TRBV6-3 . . CASSRGRTEAFF TGTGCCAGCAGCAGGGGCAGGACTGAAGCTTTCTTT
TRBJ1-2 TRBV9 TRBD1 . CASSARTGSGGYGYTF TGTGCCAGCAGCGCGCGGACAGGATCTGGTGGGTATGGCTACACCTTC
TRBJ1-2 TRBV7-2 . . CASSLDRRQGGYTF TGTGCCAGCAGCTTAGATCGTCGGCAGGGTGGCTACACCTTC
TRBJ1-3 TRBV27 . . CASWTVRSSGNTIYF TGTGCCAGCTGGACAGTCCGCAGCTCTGGAAACACCATATATTTT
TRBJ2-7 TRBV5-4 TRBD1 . CASSSGTGGKYEQYF TGTGCCAGCAGCTCCGGGACAGGGGGGAAATACGAGCAGTACTTC
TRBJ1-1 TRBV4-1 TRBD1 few CASSQPGQGAFRTRAEAFF TGCGCCAGCAGCCAGCCGGGACAGGGGGCATTTCGCACGAGGGCTGAAGCTTTCTTT
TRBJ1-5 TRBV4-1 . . CASSQSRGRGNQPQHF TGCGCCAGCAGCCAAAGCCGCGGGAGAGGCAATCAGCCCCAGCATTTT
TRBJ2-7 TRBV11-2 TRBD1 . CASSLDSGQGAYEQYF TGTGCCAGCAGCTTAGATTCGGGGCAGGGGGCCTACGAGCAGTACTTC
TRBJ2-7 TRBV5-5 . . CASSLVGVEQYF TGTGCCAGCAGCTTGGTAGGGGTCGAGCAGTACTTC
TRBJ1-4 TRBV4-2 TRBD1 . CASSHDRGEEKLFF TGTGCCAGCAGCCATGACAGGGGGGAGGAAAAACTGTTTTTT
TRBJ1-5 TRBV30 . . CAWSKTGDQPQHF TGTGCCTGGAGTAAGACAGGTGATCAGCCCCAGCATTTT
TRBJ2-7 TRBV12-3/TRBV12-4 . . CASSRPGAYEQYF TGTGCCAGCAGCCGCCCCGGGGCCTACGAGCAGTACTTC
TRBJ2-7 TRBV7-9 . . CASSLKSDEQYF TGTGCCAGCAGCTTAAAATCAGACGAGCAGTACTTC
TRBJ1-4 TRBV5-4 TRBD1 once CASSRTGGGEKLFF TGTGCCAGCAGCCGGACAGGGGGGGGTGAAAAACTGTTTTTT
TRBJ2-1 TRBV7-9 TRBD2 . CASSLGYELAVYNEQFF TGTGCCAGCAGCTTAGGATACGAACTAGCGGTATACAATGAGCAGTTCTTC
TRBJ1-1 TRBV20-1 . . CSANRDTEAFF TGCAGTGCAAACCGGGACACTGAAGCTTTCTTT
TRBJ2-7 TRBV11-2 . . CASSLYSSYEQYF TGTGCCAGCAGCTTGTACAGTTCCTACGAGCAGTACTTC
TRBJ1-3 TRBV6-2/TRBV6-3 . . CASSRLQNSGNTIYF TGTGCCAGCAGTAGACTACAGAACTCTGGAAACACCATATATTTT
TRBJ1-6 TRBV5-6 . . CASSVAASPLHF TGTGCCAGCAGTGTGGCGGCTTCACCCCTCCACTTT
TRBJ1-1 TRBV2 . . CASSEEVAEAFF TGTGCCAGCAGTGAAGAAGTAGCTGAAGCTTTCTTT
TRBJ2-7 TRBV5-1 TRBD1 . CASSPWTGGEQYF TGCGCCAGCAGTCCCTGGACAGGCGGGGAGCAGTACTTC
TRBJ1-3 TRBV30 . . CAWKEAGSGNTIYF TGTGCCTGGAAAGAAGCTGGCTCTGGAAACACCATATATTTT
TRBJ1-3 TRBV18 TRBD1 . CASSPSTGSGGNTIYF TGTGCCAGCTCACCCTCGACAGGGTCTGGAGGAAACACCATATATTTT
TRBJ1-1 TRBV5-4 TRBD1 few CASSPAPGQGQTEAFF TGTGCCAGCAGCCCAGCTCCCGGACAGGGGCAAACTGAAGCTTTCTTT
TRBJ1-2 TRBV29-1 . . CSVEDWAGDGYGYTF TGCAGCGTTGAAGACTGGGCAGGGGACGGCTATGGCTACACCTTC
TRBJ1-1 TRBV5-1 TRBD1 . CASRSGTGDEAFF TGCGCCAGCAGATCCGGGACAGGGGATGAAGCTTTCTTT
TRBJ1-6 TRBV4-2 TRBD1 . CASGTGANSPLHF TGTGCCAGCGGCACAGGGGCTAATTCACCCCTCCACTTT
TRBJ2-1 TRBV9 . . CASSVLSGRNEQFF TGTGCCAGCAGCGTGTTATCAGGGAGGAATGAGCAGTTCTTC
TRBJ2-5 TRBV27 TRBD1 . CASTSQGAGETQYF TGTGCCAGCACCTCACAGGGGGCGGGGGAGACCCAGTACTTC
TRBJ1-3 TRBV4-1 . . CASSQVTPGGNTIYF TGCGCCAGCAGCCAAGTTACCCCGGGCGGGAACACCATATATTTT
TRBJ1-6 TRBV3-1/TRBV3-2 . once CASSQDSAGYNSPLHF TGTGCCAGCAGCCAAGACTCGGCAGGGTATAATTCACCCCTCCACTTT
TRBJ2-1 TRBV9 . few CASSSRGEQFF TGTGCCAGCAGCTCCCGGGGTGAGCAGTTCTTC
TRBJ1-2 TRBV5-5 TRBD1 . CASSLGTGYIYGYTF TGTGCCAGCAGCTTGGGGACAGGGTACATCTATGGCTACACCTTC
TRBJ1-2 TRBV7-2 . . CASSLGGTQLDYGYTF TGTGCCAGCAGCTTAGGGGGAACCCAACTAGACTATGGCTACACCTTC
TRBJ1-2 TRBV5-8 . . CASSTGQGSYGYTF TGTGCCAGCAGCACGGGACAAGGAAGCTATGGCTACACCTTC
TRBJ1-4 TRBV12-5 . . CASGLYGQSNEKLFF TGTGCTAGTGGTTTATATGGACAGTCCAATGAAAAACTGTTTTTT